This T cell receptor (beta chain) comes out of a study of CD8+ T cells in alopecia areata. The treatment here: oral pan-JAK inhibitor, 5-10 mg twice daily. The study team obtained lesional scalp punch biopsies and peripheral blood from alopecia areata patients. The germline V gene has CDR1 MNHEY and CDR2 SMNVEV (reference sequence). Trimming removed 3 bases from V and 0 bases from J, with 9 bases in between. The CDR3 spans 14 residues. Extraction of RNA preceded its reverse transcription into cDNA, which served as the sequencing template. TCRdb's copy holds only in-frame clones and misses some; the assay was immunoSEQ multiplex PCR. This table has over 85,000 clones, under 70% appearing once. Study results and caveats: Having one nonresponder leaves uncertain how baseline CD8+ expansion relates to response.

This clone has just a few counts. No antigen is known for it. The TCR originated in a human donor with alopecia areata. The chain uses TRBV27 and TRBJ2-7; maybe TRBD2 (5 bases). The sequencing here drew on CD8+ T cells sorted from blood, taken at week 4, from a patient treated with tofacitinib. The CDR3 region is CASSFRGSSYEQYF. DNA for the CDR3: TGTGCCAGCAGTTTTAGAGGGTCCTCCTACGAGCAGTACTTC.